These 18 T cell receptor delta chains originate from one sample sequenced in a study of gamma-delta chains in newborns, infants, children (dated by TCRdb to between 2018 and 2020). Instrument on record: Illumina MiSeq. TCRdb reanalyzed the public reads with the CATT caller, and identical DNA sequences were merged afterwards. Recorded for this sample are 3,000 to 3,500 delta-chain clones; about 4% of them occurred a single time. Of the sample, 15% to 20% falls within the top ten clones. Source material: blood. Receptors originate from a child who was a newborn, infant or young child, either healthy, febrile or measles-vaccinated (not recorded which).

About this clone: TCRdb shows a much larger clone's protein in place of this DNA's translation, and the two differ at residue 14, likely through a read error; the protein shown is translated from the DNA. The chain recombines TRDV2 with TRDJ3; 9 bases are a match to TRDD3. Germline V CDR1 and CDR2: GEAIGNYY, EKD. This CDR3 is 18 amino acids long. The CDR3 sequence: CACDTYWGTSWDTQQMFF. The CDR3 nucleotides are TGTGCCTGTGACACTTACTGGGGGACTTCCTGGGACACCCAACAGATGTTTTTC.

This clone is categorized as large. Other DNA sequences within the sample encode an identical CDR3. The chain couples TRDV2 to TRDJ1; 13 positions match TRDD3. Germline V gene lookup returns CDR1 GEAIGNYY and CDR2 EKD. The CDR3 length is 15 residues. J was trimmed by 4 bases and V by 2 bases; bases with no gene match: 3. CDR3 sequence: CACDNWGIRDDKLIF. CDR3 DNA: TGTGCCTGTGACAACTGGGGGATACGCGACGATAAACTCATCTTT.

Comment on this clone: A read error is the likely source, as a far larger clone sits one nucleotide away. This CDR3 is also generated by other DNA sequences in the sample. The gene calls are TRDV2 and TRDJ3; 7 bases line up with TRDD3. This CDR3 region has 17 residues. The germline V gene encodes CDR1 GEAIGNYY and CDR2 EKD. Here the CDR3 reads CACDTWGSSWDTRQMFF. For the CDR3, the DNA is TGTGCCTGTGACACCTGGGGGAGCTCCTGGGACACCCGGCAGATGTTTTTC.

With respect to this clone: The protein given by TCRdb reflects a much larger clone and differs at residue 11 from this DNA's translation, likely from a read error; the protein shown is the DNA's translation. The rearrangement joins TRDV2 to TRDJ3; TRDD3 matches at 11 bases. The CDR3 consists of 18 residues. Unmatched junction bases numbered 5, after V lost 0 bases and J lost 5 bases. Germline V lookup: CDR1 GEAIGNYY, CDR2 EKD. CDR3: CACDTGWGIRRDTRQMFF. CDR3 coding DNA: TGTGCCTGTGACACCGGGTGGGGGATACGCCGGGACACCCGACAGATGTTTTTC.

This chain joins TRDV2 and TRDJ3; 7 bases fit TRDD3. Germline V lookup: CDR1 GEAIGNYY, CDR2 EKD. With V trimmed by 4 bases and J by 1 base, 12 bases remained unmatched. The CDR3 totals 19 residues. DNA for the CDR3: TGTGCCTGTGATACTGTACTGGGGAATACTTCCTGGGACACCCGACAGATGTTTTTC. Amino acids: CACDTVLGNTSWDTRQMFF.

This clone is labeled large. This chain links TRDV2 with TRDJ1; TRDD3 aligns across 7 bases. J gave up 0 bases and V 3 bases, and 6 bases lay outside the gene matches. CDR1 is GEAIGNYY, CDR2 EKD, per germline. This CDR3 spans 15 amino acids. The CDR3 nucleotides read TGTGCCTGTGACGAAGTGGGGGAGTACACCGATAAACTCATCTTT. Encoded protein: CACDEVGEYTDKLIF.

Regarding this clone: The protein given by TCRdb reflects a much larger clone and differs at residue 10 from this DNA's translation, likely from a read error; the protein shown is the DNA's translation. This rearrangement joins TRDV2 to TRDJ2, with a weak D call TRDD3 (6 bases). The CDR3 loop spans 17 amino acids. V lost 1 base, J lost 5 bases, and 19 bases lay in between. CDR1 is GEAIGNYY, CDR2 EKD, per germline. CDR3 nucleotides: TGTGCCTGTGACACGGGGGAATTACTGTGCCCCACAGCACAACTCTTCTTT. This gives the protein CACDTGELLCPTAQLFF.

The sample holds a few counts of this clone. A read error likely explains why the TCRdb protein, taken from a much larger clone, differs from this DNA's translation at residue 9; the protein shown is translated from the DNA. V usage is TRDV2 and J usage is TRDJ1; 10 bases align to TRDD3. The V gene's germline CDR1 is GEAIGNYY and CDR2 EKD. This CDR3 spans 17 amino acids. Trimming at V came to 0 bases and at J to 4 bases, leaving 10 bases not matched to a gene. For the CDR3, the DNA is TGTGCCTGTGACACCGTCGGCTACCGGGGGATACGCGATAAACTCATCTTT. The encoded protein is CACDTVGYRGIRDKLIF.

As to this clone: A much bigger clone sits one base away, suggesting this may be a read error. Other DNA sequences in this specimen translate into the identical CDR3. The rearrangement joins TRDV2 to TRDJ3, with 9 bases that match TRDD3. The CDR3 totals 18 residues. Germline V gene lookup returns CDR1 GEAIGNYY and CDR2 EKD. The CDR3 sequence: CACDTWGIGAWDTRQMFF. CDR3 nucleotide sequence: TGTGCCTGTGACACCTGGGGGATAGGGGCCTGGGACACTCGACAGATGTTTTTC.

Note on this clone: TCRdb attributes to this sequence the protein of a much larger clone, which differs from the DNA translation at residue 8; a read error is likely, and the protein displayed is translated from the DNA. The V call is TRDV2, the J call TRDJ2; D is perhaps TRDD3 (5 bases). The V gene lost 0 bases and the J gene lost 1 base, with 14 bases spanning the gap. There are 17 residues in the CDR3. Germline CDR1 is GEAIGNYY and CDR2 is EKD. Written as DNA, the CDR3 is TGTGCCTGTGACACCGTTGGGGTGGAGGTTTTGACAGCACAACTCTTCTTT. Translation gives CACDTVGVEVLTAQLFF.

This clone is classed as large. The same CDR3 can be traced to other DNA sequences in this sample. This chain links TRDV2 with TRDJ1; 8 bases are a match to TRDD3. V shed 0 bases and J 3 bases; nucleotides not matched to a gene: 8. Germline V gene data show CDR1 as GEAIGNYY and CDR2 as EKD. There are 16 residues in the CDR3. CDR3 loop: CACDTPYEGYADKLIF. CDR3 bases: TGTGCCTGTGACACCCCGTATGAGGGATACGCCGATAAACTCATCTTT.

In this sample, this clone is large (0.1 to 1%). Other DNA sequences in the sample encode the same CDR3. The genes are TRDV2 and TRDJ3, with 11 bases identical to TRDD3. Trimming removed 2 bases from V and 0 bases from J; junction bases left unmatched: 5. CDR3 length: 19 amino acids. Germline CDR1 GEAIGNYY, CDR2 EKD. The CDR3 DNA reads TGTGCCTGTGACATACTGGGGGATAAAGGCTCCTGGGACACCCGACAGATGTTTTTC. It encodes CACDILGDKGSWDTRQMFF.

The V gene is TRDV1, the J gene TRDJ1; 13 nucleotides agree with TRDD3. Since TCRdb gives no J gene, matching the DNA to germline was used here to assign it. With 3 bases clipped from V and 3 bases from J, the junction kept 16 bases outside the gene matches. The CDR3 has 20 amino acids. Looked up from germline, CDR1 is TSWWSYY and CDR2 is QGS. The CDR3 bases are TGTGCTCTTGGGGAGGTAGATTCCTTCCTACTGGGGGATACGCCCGATAAACTCATCTTT. Translated, it gives CALGEVDSFLLGDTPDKLIF.

About this clone: This DNA's translation and the protein TCRdb lists, from a much larger clone, do not match at residue 5, likely due to a read error; the protein shown is translated from the DNA. The chain recombines TRDV2 with TRDJ3; 9 nucleotides match TRDD3. The J segment lost 0 bases and the V segment lost 3 bases, leaving 5 bases of the junction unmatched. CDR1 and CDR2 from the germline V gene are GEAIGNYY and EKD. CDR3 length: 18 residues. CDR3 in DNA: TGTGCCTGTGACCCACTGGGGGACAGCTCCTGGGACACCCGACAGATGTTTTTC. It encodes CACDPLGDSSWDTRQMFF.

A few counts support this clone. A read error likely explains why the TCRdb protein, taken from a much larger clone, differs from this DNA's translation at residue 11; the protein shown is translated from the DNA. The rearrangement joins TRDV2 to TRDJ3; 8 bases agree with TRDD3. The CDR3 spans 18 residues. V was clipped by 0 bases and J by 5 bases; unmatched bases: 8. CDR1 and CDR2 (germline): GEAIGNYY, EKD. The DNA of the CDR3 is TGTGCCTGTGACACCGGAGGTGGGGGATCCAGGGACACCCGACAGATGTTTTTC. Translating gives CACDTGGGGSRDTRQMFF.

This clone was found a few times. This DNA translates differently at residue 5 from the TCRdb protein, which is that of a much larger clone; a read error is likely, and the protein shown is the DNA's own translation. V and J are TRDV2 and TRDJ2; 13 bases match TRDD3. Germline assignment: CDR1 GEAIGNYY and CDR2 EKD. J lost 3 bases, V lost 2 bases, and 8 bases had no gene match. The CDR3 length is 18 residues. The CDR3 DNA is TGTGCCTGTGACAACCTACTGGGGGATACGCGAATGACAGCACAACTCTTCTTT. Amino acid sequence: CACDNLLGDTRMTAQLFF.

A note on this clone: A single base separates this from a much larger clone, so it may be a read error. Other DNA sequences within the sample encode an identical CDR3. V and J are TRDV2 and TRDJ3, with TRDD3 as a possible D gene (5 bases). Trimming removed 2 bases at V and 0 bases at J, with 13 bases between. The CDR3 spans 18 residues. Germline assignment: CDR1 GEAIGNYY and CDR2 EKD. The DNA of the CDR3 is TGTGCCTGTGACAATACTGGAGGATACTCCTGGGACACCCGACAGATGTTTTTC. Its translation: CACDNTGGYSWDTRQMFF.

As for this clone: This may arise from a read error, as a much more abundant clone is one base away. The chain uses TRDV2 and TRDJ1; TRDD3 matches 8 bases. The CDR3 extends over 15 amino acids. Germline V gene data show CDR1 as GEAIGNYY and CDR2 as EKD. CDR3 bases: TGTGCCGGTGACACCACTGGGGGGTACACCGATAAACTCATCTTT. Its translation is CAGDTTGGYTDKLIF.